The 3 T cell receptor beta chains given below trace back to one sample, sequenced in a study of CD8+ T cells in alopecia areata. The treatment: oral pan-JAK inhibitor, 5-10 mg twice daily. Once RNA had been extracted, it was reverse transcribed into cDNA to act as the sequencing template. Sequencing used immunoSEQ multiplex PCR; TCRdb keeps in-frame clones, though not all of them. The sample has roughly 110,000 clones, around 53% seen once. The sample was CD8+ T cells sorted from blood, taken at week 24, from a patient treated with tofacitinib. The receptors originated from a human donor with alopecia areata.

This chain links TRBV5-4 with TRBJ2-7, with 8 bases aligning to TRBD2. J lost 3 bases, V lost 0 bases, and 8 bases had no gene match. Germline V gene lookup returns CDR1 SGHNT and CDR2 YYREEE (reference sequence). The CDR3 contains 16 residues. CDR3 loop: CASSLGSSGGDYEQYF. In DNA form, the CDR3 reads TGTGCCAGCAGCTTGGGCTCAAGCGGGGGTGACTACGAGCAGTACTTC.

The CDR3 region is CASSLPIAHIDNYGYTF. CDR3 nucleotides: TGTGCCAGCAGCCTCCCGATAGCGCACATTGATAACTATGGCTACACCTTC. V usage is TRBV7-9 and J usage is TRBJ1-2; D gene ambiguous. The V end lost 5 bases, the J end lost 1 base, and 20 bases lay between the germline ends. This CDR3 has 17 residues. Germline V CDR1 and CDR2: SEHNR, FQNEAQ (reference sequence).

The sample holds a few counts of this clone. The rearrangement uses TRBV7-2 and TRBJ1-2; possibly TRBD1 for D (5 bases). The CDR3 has 13 residues. Trimming took 2 bases from V and 4 from J, leaving 8 bases between them. Germline assignment: CDR1 SGHTA and CDR2 FQGNSA. The DNA of the CDR3 is TGTGCCAGCAGCTTAAGGGGAGGCTATGGCTACACCTTC. Translated, it gives CASSLRGGYGYTF.